These T cell receptor beta chains were read from a single sample in a study of CD8 T cells in Susac syndrome. TCRdb ran MiXCR on the immunoSEQ multiplex PCR reads and lists one entry per CDR3 protein. The sample lists 150,000 to 200,000 distinct CDR3 sequences; approximately 94% were seen once. Sequenced input: CD4+ T cells from PBMCs. The receptors come from a human donor with multiple sclerosis. Each CDR3 is given with its conserved first and last residue. The D gene is left open where the match is weak. Clone sizes are given selectively: once, few, many, or a class where the clone is expanded.

>TRBD1|TRBJ2-5|few|TRBV5-1
CASSLGQGQETQYF
TGTGCCAGCAGCTTGGGACAGGGCCAAGAGACCCAGTACTTC
>NA|TRBJ1-5|NA|TRBV12-3/TRBV12-4
CASSPRGPGDQPQHF
TGTGCCAGCAGTCCGCGGGGGCCGGGAGATCAGCCCCAGCATTTT
>NA|TRBJ1-2|NA|TRBV28
CASSPPHSNGYTF
TGTGCCAGCAGCCCACCCCACTCTAATGGCTACACCTTC
>NA|TRBJ1-5|NA|TRBV6-2/TRBV6-3
CASSSANSNQPQHF
TGTGCCAGCAGTTCGGCAAATAGCAATCAGCCCCAGCATTTT
>TRBD1|TRBJ2-6|NA|TRBV19
CATSQGAGGANVLTF
TGTGCCACCTCACAGGGGGCTGGTGGGGCCAACGTCCTGACTTTC
>NA|TRBJ2-7|NA|TRBV6-6
CASSYDQGGQYEQYF
TGTGCCAGCAGTTACGACCAGGGGGGACAGTACGAGCAGTACTTC
>NA|TRBJ1-2|NA|TRBV5-1
CASSLMTAEGGYTF
TGCGCCAGCAGCTTGATGACAGCCGAGGGGGGCTACACCTTC
>TRBD2|TRBJ2-2|NA|TRBV12-3/TRBV12-4
CASSRTGTSGGTGELFF
TGTGCCAGCAGTCGAACCGGGACTAGCGGGGGCACCGGGGAGCTGTTTTTT
>TRBD2|TRBJ2-1|NA|TRBV7-2
CATLAGGGDEQFF
TGTGCCACCCTTGCGGGAGGGGGTGATGAGCAGTTCTTC
>NA|TRBJ1-1|NA|TRBV27
CASSLRSGGRTEAFF
TGTGCCAGCAGTTTACGATCCGGGGGACGGACTGAAGCTTTCTTT
>NA|TRBJ2-7|NA|TRBV18
CASSPAGSDEQYF
TGTGCCAGCTCCCCGGCTGGTTCGGACGAGCAGTACTTC
>TRBD1|TRBJ1-2|NA|TRBV5-1
CASRRNRGPNYGYTF
TGCGCCAGCAGACGCAACAGGGGGCCGAACTATGGCTACACCTTC
>NA|TRBJ1-2|NA|TRBV7-9
CASRKVGGSDFGYTF
TGTGCCAGCAGAAAAGTTGGGGGGTCGGATTTTGGCTACACCTTC
>TRBD1|TRBJ1-2|NA|TRBV2
CASSEALQGDYGYTF
TGTGCCAGCAGTGAAGCGCTTCAGGGGGACTATGGCTACACCTTC
>TRBD1|TRBJ1-2|NA|TRBV19
CASTHDRGGGYTF
TGTGCCAGTACCCACGACAGGGGAGGCGGCTACACCTTC